The 7 T cell receptor beta chains reported below all come from one sample, sequenced in a study of T cells in Graves' hyperthyroidism and ophthalmopathy. Amplification of TCR beta CDR3 regions was performed using RNA transcripts as template. First-round RT-PCR with HTBI primers amplified the TCR CDR3 region. TCRdb used MiXCR to reprocess the multiplex PCR reads, holding one entry per CDR3 protein. This table has hundreds of thousands of distinct CDR3 sequences, 16% appearing once. The sequenced sample consisted of blood. The receptors here all came from a woman younger than 30 with Graves' hyperthyroidism.

This clonotype occurred many times. This chain joins TRBV20-1 and TRBJ2-7; the match to TRBD2 covers 7 bases. The germline V gene encodes CDR1 DFQATT and CDR2 SNEGSKA (reference sequence). After removal of 8 bases from V and 2 bases from J, the junction contained 6 bases not matched to a gene. This CDR3 comprises 12 residues. The CDR3 region is CSYPGGPYEQYF. CDR3 nucleotide sequence: TGCAGTTACCCGGGGGGACCCTACGAGCAGTACTTC.

The chain carries TRBV5-1 and TRBJ2-5, with D perhaps TRBD1 or TRBD2 (6 bases each). Germline CDR1 and CDR2: SGHRS and YFSETQ. V lost 4 bases to trimming and J lost 2 bases, with 15 bases between them. There are 15 residues in the CDR3. The CDR3 DNA sequence: TGCGCCAGCAGCGGAGGGGGGCTAGGACAAGAGACCCAGTACTTC. Residues: CASSGGGLGQETQYF. The entire variable domain, with the rest obtained from reference TRBV5-1 and TRBJ2-5, is as follows: KAGVTQTPRYLIKTRGQQVTLSCSPISGHRSVSWYQQTPGQGLQFLFEYFSETQRNKGNFPGRFSGRQFSNSRSEMNVSTLELGDSALYLCASSGGGLGQETQYFGPGTRLLVL.

This chain uses TRBV25-1 with TRBJ2-1; no clear D gene. V was shortened by 1 base and J by 2 bases, with 27 bases between the two germline ends. The V gene's germline CDR1 is MGHDK and CDR2 SYGVNS. CDR3 length: 21 residues. CDR3 coding DNA: TGTGCCAGCAGTGAATTCCCCAGCGAAGCCCTAGTCCCTCCTACCTACAATGAGCAGTTCTTC. It translates to CASSEFPSEALVPPTYNEQFF.

This clonotype came up a few times. This sequence joins TRBV30 and TRBJ1-1; D might be TRBD1 (6 bases). V was shortened by 0 bases and J by 2 bases, with 22 bases between the two germline ends. The CDR3 is 18 amino acids. Germline assignment: CDR1 GTSNPN and CDR2 SVGIG (reference sequence). CDR3 sequence reads: CAWSVRARGVPINTEAFF. For the CDR3, the DNA is TGTGCCTGGAGTGTTAGGGCCAGGGGTGTACCCATTAACACTGAAGCTTTCTTT.

The V call is TRBV25-1, the J call TRBJ2-3, with D possibly matching TRBD2 (6 bases). Germline loops: CDR1 MGHDK, CDR2 SYGVNS. Trimming took off 1 base at V and 7 bases at J, with 12 bases between the two ends. The length of the CDR3 is 14 residues. The CDR3: CASSEWVGGNTQYF. The CDR3 DNA reads TGTGCCAGCAGTGAATGGGTCGGAGGGAATACGCAGTATTTT.

Comment on this clonotype: Being one base from a much bigger clone, this may be a read error. The V gene is TRBV28, the J gene TRBJ2-7, with D uncertain. The CDR3 extends over 12 amino acids. Germline loops: CDR1 MDHEN, CDR2 SYDVKM. Trimming took 6 bases from V and 6 from J, leaving 12 bases between them. CDR3 DNA sequence: TGTGCCAGCAGCGTAGGGTCGGGCGAGCAGTACTTC. Translation: CASSVGSGEQYF. The whole variable domain, filled in from reference TRBV28 and TRBJ2-7, reads DVKVTQSSRYLVKRTGEKVFLECVQDMDHENMFWYRQDPGLGLRLIYFSYDVKMKEKGDIPEGYSVSREKKERFSLILESASTNQTSMYLCASSVGSGEQYFGPGTRLTVT.

This clonotype has only one observation. The rearrangement joins TRBV29-1 to TRBJ2-3; the D call may be TRBD1 or TRBD2 (5 bases each). Germline CDR1 SQVTM, CDR2 ANQGSEA. The CDR3 is 13 residues long. V was clipped by 5 bases and J by 4 bases, with 13 bases between them. CDR3 bases: TGCAGCGTTCGTCCGGGGCCCCCAGATACGCAGTATTTT. This sequence encodes CSVRPGPPDTQYF.